Presented here are 9 T cell receptor beta chains from one specimen sequenced in a study of T cell changes during pregnancy in multiple sclerosis. Assay: immunoSEQ multiplex PCR; the TCRdb copy retains only in-frame clones and omits some. The data contain about 54,000 clones, approximately 90% of them singletons. Sequenced material: CD4+ T cells from peripheral blood mononuclear cells, taken in the first trimester of pregnancy. Every receptor here comes from a female donor with multiple sclerosis, enrolled in a pregnancy study.

This rearrangement joins TRBV6-5 to TRBJ1-1; 8 bases map to TRBD1. CDR3 length: 15 residues. The V gene end was trimmed by 5 bases and the J gene end by 1 base; junction bases not matched to a gene: 6. The germline V gene has CDR1 MNHEY and CDR2 SVGAGI. CDR3 sequence: CASSRAGGWNTEAFF. The CDR3 bases are TGTGCCAGCAGTAGGGCAGGGGGCTGGAACACTGAAGCTTTCTTT.

V usage is TRBV7-2 and J usage is TRBJ1-5; D is uncertain. CDR3 length: 14 residues. Looked up from germline, CDR1 is SGHTA and CDR2 is FQGNSA. Trimming left V 4 bases short and J 7 bases short, with 14 bases between. CDR3 sequence reads: CASSSAVERQPQHF. The CDR3, as DNA: TGTGCCAGCAGCTCGGCGGTGGAACGCCAGCCCCAGCATTTT.

The genes are TRBV28 and TRBJ2-5; the match to TRBD1 covers 9 bases. The J call is in doubt because the DNA end fits TRBJ2-7 better. Germline V gives CDR1 MDHEN, CDR2 SYDVKM. The CDR3 runs 17 residues. The CDR3 is CASSLLRGQGKTYEQYF. The CDR3 bases are TGTGCCAGCAGTTTATTAAGGGGACAGGGCAAGACCTACGAGCAGTACTTC.

V gene TRBV18 combines with J gene TRBJ2-7, with 9 nucleotides matching TRBD1. The CDR3 is 13 amino acids. Germline V gene sequence: CDR1 KGHSH, CDR2 LQKENI. J gave up 5 bases and V 6 bases, and 5 bases lay outside the gene matches. As DNA, the CDR3 is TGTGCCAGCTCGACACAGGGGGCGGACGAGCAGTACTTC. Translated: CASSTQGADEQYF.

The CDR3 DNA follows: TGTGCCAGCAGCTGGGGGAGGACTAGCGGGAGGAATACGCAGTATTTT. This sequence encodes CASSWGRTSGRNTQYF. This chain links TRBV11-3 with TRBJ2-3; 14 nucleotides match TRBD2. V lost 4 bases, J lost 7 bases, and 7 bases stayed unmatched. Germline assignment: CDR1 SGHNT and CDR2 YENEEA. The CDR3 spans 16 residues.

The rearrangement joins TRBV7-2 to TRBJ1-6; D is unclear. The CDR3 is 16 amino acids. V lost 3 bases and J 6 bases, leaving 15 bases between the germline ends. Germline lookup yields CDR1 SGHTA and CDR2 FQGNSA. CDR3 sequence (DNA): TGTGCCAGCAGCTTTGCCAACAGAGGGCCTAATTCACCCCTCCACTTT. It translates to CASSFANRGPNSPLHF.

The chain carries TRBV9 and TRBJ2-7, with 11 bases that match TRBD2. V dropped 7 bases and J dropped 2; count of bases not matched to a gene: 8. This CDR3 has 15 amino acids. Germline CDR1 is SGDLS and CDR2 is YYNGEE. The CDR3 protein is CASRVLAGEPYEQYF. The CDR3 region has the DNA TGTGCCAGCCGGGTACTAGCGGGAGAGCCCTACGAGCAGTACTTC. The full variable domain, rest sourced from reference TRBV9 and TRBJ2-7, is DSGVTQTPKHLITATGQRVTLRCSPRSGDLSVYWYQQSLDQGLQFLIQYYNGEERAKGNILERFSAQQFPDLHSELNLSSLELGDSALYFCASRVLAGEPYEQYFGPGTRLTVT.

CDR3 bases: TGCAGCGTTGAAGCGAGGTCCGAGCAGTACTTC. Translating it yields CSVEARSEQYF. The chain carries TRBV29-1 and TRBJ2-7, with D uncertain. The V gene lost 1 base and the J gene lost 6 bases, with 7 bases spanning the gap. Germline CDR1 SQVTM, CDR2 ANQGSEA. The CDR3 sequence is 11 residues long.

The genes are TRBV27 and TRBJ1-2, with 9 bases identical to TRBD1. CDR3 size: 15 residues. Germline trimming cut 5 bases from V and 5 bases from J; bases unmatched to any gene: 9. CDR1 is MNHEY, CDR2 SMNVEV, per germline (reference sequence). The CDR3 bases are TGTGCCAGCAGTCCAACACAGGGGGCTGTGTATGGCTACACCTTC. This translates into CASSPTQGAVYGYTF.